Here is one T cell receptor (beta chain) with its context. Its antigen remains unidentified. This record belongs to a study of T cells in Graves' hyperthyroidism and ophthalmopathy. V shed 6 bases and J 3 bases; nucleotides not matched to a gene: 14. The length of the CDR3 is 16 residues. Per germline, CDR1 WSHSY and CDR2 SAAADI. Exclusion followed for patients with uncontrolled infection, other autoimmune disease, pregnancy or lactation. Each diagnosis was grounded in clinical symptoms, serum thyroxine and TRAb, thyroid ultrasound, and orbital computed tomography. Study conclusions and caveats: A model using 13 V-J features told ophthalmopathy apart from stable hyperthyroidism.

RNA transcripts served as the template for amplifying TCR beta CDR3 regions. The TCR CDR3 first-round RT-PCR relied on the HTBI primer set. TCRdb independently ran MiXCR on the multiplex PCR reads; one entry per CDR3 protein. This sample has over 200,000 distinct CDR3 sequences; approximately 16% occur once, and the top ten carry around 43%. This TCR came from a man in his forties or fifties with Graves' hyperthyroidism. Sequencing was done on a sample of blood. This chain connects TRBV10-2 to TRBJ2-7; TRBD1 matches 7 bases. DNA for the CDR3: TGCGCCAGCAGCGGGACAGATAAAAGTCTGGACTACGAGCAGTACTTC. Translated, it gives CASSGTDKSLDYEQYF.